These 10 T cell receptor beta chains originate from one sample sequenced in a study of shared clonotypes between healthy human individuals. Clones were sequenced by immunoSEQ multiplex PCR, and TCRdb holds only the in-frame ones, with some missing. The table has 200,000 to 250,000 clones, over 60% seen once; the top ten hold 11%. Source material: memory CD4+ T cells sorted from blood. As for subset: CD45RA-negative fraction. These receptor sequences come from a young man in good health.

The J gene is TRBJ2-3, the V gene TRBV18, with 8 bases lining up with TRBD2. The J segment lost 4 bases and the V segment lost 2 bases, leaving 2 bases of the junction unmatched. The CDR3 runs to 14 residues. The V gene's germline CDR1 is KGHSH and CDR2 LQKENI. CDR3 bases: TGTGCCAGCTCACCAAGCGGGAGCGCAGATACGCAGTATTTT. Amino acids: CASSPSGSADTQYF.

J is TRBJ2-1 and V is TRBV7-3, with 8 bases that match TRBD1. Germline V CDR1 and CDR2: SGHTA, FQGTGA. V lost 6 bases and J lost 5; bases outside the gene matches: 12. The CDR3 is made up of 16 amino acids. The CDR3, as DNA: TGTGCCAGCAGTCCCCCGGGGACAGGAACAAACAATGAGCAGTTCTTC. It encodes CASSPPGTGTNNEQFF.

This clone was observed a handful of times. The J gene is TRBJ2-7, the V gene TRBV2, with 11 bases that match TRBD1. Looked up from germline, CDR1 is SNHLY and CDR2 is FYNNEI. The trim removed 8 bases at V and 4 bases at J, leaving 7 bases unmatched. This CDR3 has 14 amino acids. DNA for the CDR3: TGTGCCAGCTGGACAGGGGGCTACGAGTACGAGCAGTACTTC. Translating gives CASWTGGYEYEQYF.

The count of this clone is one. The V and J genes are TRBV6-1 and TRBJ1-4; no reliable D call. The germline V and J ends were trimmed by 7 bases and 7 bases, with 10 bases remaining between them. The CDR3 consists of 12 residues. Germline CDR1 reads MNHNS; CDR2 reads SASEGT. CDR3 region: CASTQGPEKLFF. The CDR3 DNA is TGTGCCAGCACCCAAGGGCCTGAAAAACTGTTTTTT.

Comment on this clone: At the DNA level, this CDR3 is encoded by other sequences in the same sample as well. The chain recombines TRBV28 with TRBJ2-7; no reliable D call. The V gene's germline CDR1 is MDHEN and CDR2 SYDVKM. CDR3 length equals 13 residues. V lost 2 bases and J lost 1, with 6 bases in between. The CDR3 sequence: CASSLSPSYEQYF. The DNA for the CDR3 is TGTGCCAGCAGTTTAAGCCCTTCCTACGAGCAGTACTTC.

This clone was seen a handful of times. Compared with germline, one end of the junction differs, possibly owing to a read error. Other DNA sequences in the sample encode the same CDR3. The chain links TRBV20-1 to TRBJ2-7; unclear D gene. CDR1 DFQATT and CDR2 SNEGSKA come from the germline V gene (reference sequence). The length of the CDR3 is 11 residues. The CDR3 nucleotides are TGCAGTGCTCGAGAAGGCTACGAGCAGTACTTC. Translation: CSAREGYEQYF.

J is TRBJ1-5 and V is TRBV19, with TRBD1 matching 12 bases. The germline V gene has CDR1 LNHDA and CDR2 SQIVND (reference sequence). V lost 5 bases, J lost 7 bases, and 12 bases stayed unmatched. This CDR3 has 17 residues. CDR3 in DNA: TGTGCCAGTAGTCCTACCGGGACAGGGGGCTTAAGACAGCCCCAGCATTTT. It translates to CASSPTGTGGLRQPQHF.

The chain carries TRBV11-3 and TRBJ2-5, with D uncertain. The CDR3 spans 13 residues. Germline loops: CDR1 SGHNT, CDR2 YENEEA. V was pared by 5 bases and J by 2 bases, with 9 bases between. CDR3 residues: CASSLQSQETQYF. The CDR3 bases are TGTGCCAGCAGCCTGCAGTCTCAAGAGACCCAGTACTTC.

This clone is categorized as medium-sized. The same CDR3 also results from other DNA sequences found in this sample. This rearrangement joins TRBV19 to TRBJ2-3; perhaps TRBD2 as D (6 bases). The germline gives CDR1 LNHDA, CDR2 SQIVND (reference sequence). The CDR3 contains 12 residues. V lost 6 bases and J 6 bases, leaving 10 bases between the germline ends. CDR3 sequence: CASRQSGDTQYF. The CDR3 nucleotides read TGTGCCAGTAGGCAAAGCGGGGATACGCAGTATTTT.

CDR3 nucleotides: TGTGCCAGCAGTTACGGCCAGACCGAGCAGTACTTC. Translated: CASSYGQTEQYF. The genes are TRBV6-6 and TRBJ2-7; D remains unclear. Germline CDR1 reads MNHNY; CDR2 reads SVGAGI (reference sequence). V lost 2 bases to trimming and J lost 6 bases, with 8 bases between them. The CDR3 has 12 amino acids.